The present TCR beta chain was sequenced within a study of blood T cell repertoires in COVID-19. Per the authors' pipeline: Estimation of nucleated cell counts relied on the amplification of reference gene primers. Method: immunoSEQ multiplex PCR; TCRdb's copy keeps in-frame clones and lacks some. The DNA was the basis for D and trimming; V, J and clone size are from that table. Here the sample spans under 200,000 clones, 70% to 90% being singletons. Germline V CDR1 and CDR2: LNHDA, SQIVND (reference sequence). V lost 3 bases to trimming and J lost 1 base, with 12 bases between them. The CDR3 is 15 residues long.

The clonotype comes from a woman aged 55-70 years with COVID-19, enrolled during active disease. V and J are TRBV19 and TRBJ1-1; a possible D gene is TRBD1 (6 bases). Sequenced input: peripheral blood. The CDR3 loop is CASSIQGRANTEAFF. CDR3 DNA: TGTGCCAGTAGTATCCAGGGGCGGGCGAACACTGAAGCTTTCTTT.